This entry lists 14 T cell receptor beta chains sequenced from one sample in a study of tumor-infiltrating lymphocytes in localized non-small cell lung cancer. Sequenced by immunoSEQ multiplex PCR; TCRdb stores in-frame clones only, minus some. The sample has approximately 12,000 clones, approximately 70% seen once. The specimen was uninvolved lung tissue not adjacent to the tumor. The receptor source for this set is a human donor with non-small cell lung cancer.

This chain joins TRBV7-2 and TRBJ1-3; D gene unclear. Germline assignment: CDR1 SGHTA and CDR2 FQGNSA. This CDR3 region has 16 residues. Trimming pared 5 bases from V and 1 base from J, leaving 15 bases between. The DNA for the CDR3 is TGTGCCAGCAGCCCCCCGGCGGAAAGTTCTGGAAACACCATATATTTT. Protein sequence: CASSPPAESSGNTIYF. Full variable domain (remainder filled in from reference TRBV7-2 and TRBJ1-3): GAGVSQSPSNKVTEKGKDVELRCDPISGHTALYWYRQSLGQGLEFLIYFQGNSAPDKSGLPSDRFSAERTGGSVSTLTIQRTQQEDSAVYLCASSPPAESSGNTIYFGEGSWLTVV.

The chain joins TRBV12-5 to TRBJ2-3; a weak D match, TRBD1 (6 bases). Germline values: CDR1 LGHNT, CDR2 FRNRAP. The CDR3 has 12 residues. V lost 5 bases to trimming and J lost 5 bases, with 8 bases between them. The CDR3 is CASGIRGDTQYF. As DNA, the CDR3 is TGTGCTAGTGGTATCAGGGGAGATACGCAGTATTTT.

The chain uses TRBV28 and TRBJ2-1; D gene uncertain. The CDR3 spans 13 residues. Per germline, CDR1 MDHEN and CDR2 SYDVKM. V was pared by 2 bases and J by 3 bases, with 5 bases between. CDR3 protein: CASSLGNYNEQFF. In DNA form, the CDR3 reads TGTGCCAGCAGTTTAGGGAACTACAATGAGCAGTTCTTC.

The chain combines TRBV10-1 with TRBJ2-7; TRBD1 aligns across 11 bases. The CDR3 is 17 amino acids. Germline assignment: CDR1 WNHNN and CDR2 SYGVQD (reference sequence). V lost 6 bases and J lost 0; bases outside the gene matches: 10. The CDR3 DNA reads TGCGCCAGCAGATGGGACAGGGGGGGGTCGAGCTCCTACGAGCAGTACTTC. This codes for CASRWDRGGSSSYEQYF.

This sequence joins TRBV9 and TRBJ2-1, with 11 bases lining up with TRBD1. This CDR3 is built from 15 residues. Germline CDR1 is SGDLS and CDR2 is YYNGEE. The ends lost 2 bases at V and 6 bases at J; junction bases unmatched: 4. CDR3 protein: CASSVDRGRSNEQFF. Written as DNA, the CDR3 is TGTGCCAGCAGCGTGGACAGGGGGCGAAGCAATGAGCAGTTCTTC.

This clone was observed a few times. The genes are TRBV7-9 and TRBJ2-1, with 9 bases fitting TRBD2. The ends lost 0 bases at V and 7 bases at J; junction bases unmatched: 7. Germline values: CDR1 SEHNR, CDR2 FQNEAQ (reference sequence). The CDR3 runs 16 residues. The CDR3 nucleotides read TGTGCCAGCAGCTTAGCGACGGGACTAGCTGTGAATGAGCAGTTCTTC. Its translation is CASSLATGLAVNEQFF.

The table lists this clone with a count of one. The chain uses TRBV29-1 and TRBJ1-1; possibly TRBD1 for D (6 bases). Germline V gene sequence: CDR1 SQVTM, CDR2 ANQGSEA. The V and J ends lost 4 bases and 3 bases respectively, with 9 bases between them. The CDR3 is 12 amino acids. The CDR3 sequence: CSVVGAHTEAFF. The CDR3 nucleotides are TGCAGCGTTGTGGGGGCCCACACTGAAGCTTTCTTT. The full variable domain, rest sourced from reference TRBV29-1 and TRBJ1-1, is SAVISQKPSRDICQRGTSLTIQCQVDSQVTMMFWYRQQPGQSLTLIATANQGSEATYESGFVIDKFPISRPNLTFSTLTVSNMSPEDSSIYLCSVVGAHTEAFFGQGTRLTVV.

This chain connects TRBV28 to TRBJ2-7, with 8 bases identical to TRBD1. Trimming at V came to 11 bases and at J to 4 bases, leaving 7 bases not matched to a gene. Germline values: CDR1 MDHEN, CDR2 SYDVKM. This CDR3 has 12 residues. Written as DNA, the CDR3 is TGTGCCTCCCGGACAGGGTGGTACGAGCAGTACTTC. Protein sequence: CASRTGWYEQYF.

The chain couples TRBV6-5 to TRBJ2-7, with 9 nucleotides matching TRBD1. In germline, CDR1 is MNHEY, CDR2 SVGAGI. The CDR3 extends over 15 amino acids. Trimming cost V 5 bases and J 2 bases; bases outside gene matches: 7. The CDR3 DNA follows: TGTGCCAGCAGTCGAACCGGGACAGGGACCTACGAGCAGTACTTC. It translates to CASSRTGTGTYEQYF.

V is TRBV27 and J is TRBJ1-5; D is uncertain. The CDR3 extends over 14 amino acids. V was cut by 0 bases and J by 5 bases, with 8 bases left in between. Looked up from germline, CDR1 is MNHEY and CDR2 is SMNVEV (reference sequence). In nucleotides, the CDR3 is TGTGCCAGCAGTTTATCGATTGGGTATCAGCCCCAGCATTTT. Translating gives CASSLSIGYQPQHF.

The chain carries TRBV18 and TRBJ2-2; 8 bases line up with TRBD1. CDR3 length: 14 residues. CDR1 is KGHSH, CDR2 LQKENI, per germline. With V trimmed by 8 bases and J by 1 base, 3 bases remained unmatched. The chain's CDR3 is CASGQGVNTGELFF. The DNA for the CDR3 is TGTGCCAGCGGACAGGGCGTGAACACCGGGGAGCTGTTTTTT.

The chain has TRBV7-8 and TRBJ1-1, with 7 nucleotides matching TRBD1. There are 15 residues in the CDR3. Per the germline V gene, CDR1 is SGHVS and CDR2 is FQNEAQ. J lost 0 bases, V lost 5 bases, and 6 bases had no gene match. The CDR3 DNA reads TGTGCCAGCAGCCCCCGGACAGGAATGAACACTGAAGCTTTCTTT. This encodes CASSPRTGMNTEAFF.

The chain couples TRBV7-9 to TRBJ1-2; possible D gene TRBD1, 6 bases. This CDR3 contains 15 residues. The V gene's germline CDR1 is SEHNR and CDR2 FQNEAQ (reference sequence). V was cut by 2 bases and J by 2 bases, with 12 bases left in between. As DNA, the CDR3 is TGTGCCAGCAGCTTAAATCGGGGGGCCAACTATGGCTACACCTTC. Translated, it gives CASSLNRGANYGYTF.

The V gene is TRBV20-1, the J gene TRBJ1-5; no definite D call. Germline CDR1 DFQATT, CDR2 SNEGSKA (reference sequence). The CDR3 is 8 residues long. The CDR3 sequence is CREKPQHF. DNA of the CDR3: TGCAGGGAGAAGCCCCAGCATTTT.